These 31 T cell receptor beta chains were sequenced from one sample in a study of blood T cell repertoires in COVID-19. Repertoires were generated with immunoSEQ multiplex PCR, while TCRdb's copy carries only in-frame clones and drops some. This sample has about 24,000 clones, with over 80% found just once. The material sequenced was peripheral blood. The receptors were sampled from a human donor with active COVID-19. The donor label of this sample is uncertain.

V and J are TRBV28 and TRBJ1-6; perhaps TRBD1 as D (6 bases). This CDR3 is 14 amino acids long. The V end was cut by 7 bases, the J end by 5 bases, with 12 bases between. Germline V gene data show CDR1 as MDHEN and CDR2 as SYDVKM. The CDR3 loop reads CASTSQGHNSPLHF. The CDR3 coding sequence is TGTGCCAGCACTTCCCAGGGGCATAATTCACCCCTCCACTTT. Together with reference TRBV28 and TRBJ1-6, the CDR3 gives the full variable domain: DVKVTQSSRYLVKRTGEKVFLECVQDMDHENMFWYRQDPGLGLRLIYFSYDVKMKEKGDIPEGYSVSREKKERFSLILESASTNQTSMYLCASTSQGHNSPLHFGNGTRLTVT.

The CDR3 sequence is CASSEETGEDYEQYF. CDR3 coding DNA: TGTGCCAGCAGTGAGGAGACAGGGGAGGACTACGAGCAGTACTTC. V and J are TRBV2 and TRBJ2-7; 8 bases align to TRBD1. J was trimmed by 3 bases and V by 3 bases; bases with no gene match: 7. This CDR3 has 15 amino acids. Germline lookup yields CDR1 SNHLY and CDR2 FYNNEI.

The J gene is TRBJ2-3, the V gene TRBV5-4; 10 nucleotides agree with TRBD1. Germline loops: CDR1 SGHNT, CDR2 YYREEE (reference sequence). The CDR3 runs to 17 residues. V shed 4 bases, J shed 1 base, and the junction held 9 bases outside the gene matches. The CDR3 nucleotides read TGTGCCAGCAGCCGCCCAAGCGGGACAGGGGGCACAGATACGCAGTATTTT. It encodes CASSRPSGTGGTDTQYF.

The rearrangement links TRBV18 to TRBJ1-3, with D tentatively TRBD1 (6 bases). From germline, CDR1 is KGHSH and CDR2 LQKENI. This CDR3 has 16 residues. V lost 1 base and J lost 3, with 13 bases in between. The CDR3 DNA follows: TGTGCCAGCTCACCACGGCAGGGGAGAGGTGGAAACACCATATATTTT. As protein: CASSPRQGRGGNTIYF.

The chain has TRBV9 and TRBJ2-7, with 7 nucleotides matching TRBD2. Per the germline V gene, CDR1 is SGDLS and CDR2 is YYNGEE. The CDR3 runs 15 residues. V shed 2 bases, J shed 1 base, and the junction held 6 bases outside the gene matches. The CDR3 coding sequence is TGTGCCAGCAGCGTCACTAGCGATGGGTCCTACGAGCAGTACTTC. The encoded protein is CASSVTSDGSYEQYF.

The chain is built from TRBV18 and TRBJ1-2; possibly TRBD1 for D (6 bases). Germline lookup yields CDR1 KGHSH and CDR2 LQKENI. There are 14 residues in the CDR3. The V end was cut by 5 bases, the J end by 3 bases, with 13 bases between. The CDR3 region is CASSASGEYYGYTF. The CDR3 nucleotides are TGTGCCAGCTCAGCATCAGGGGAGTACTATGGCTACACCTTC.

The chain is built from TRBV5-1 and TRBJ2-1; perhaps TRBD1 as D (5 bases). Germline V gives CDR1 SGHRS, CDR2 YFSETQ. The CDR3 spans 16 residues. V was pared by 2 bases and J by 0 bases, with 12 bases between. The chain's CDR3 is CASSFIGASSYNEQFF. As DNA, the CDR3 is TGCGCCAGCAGCTTTATTGGGGCAAGCTCCTACAATGAGCAGTTCTTC.

V and J are TRBV10-1 and TRBJ2-3; 12 bases align to TRBD2. With V trimmed by 3 bases and J by 2 bases, 6 bases remained unmatched. Germline V gene lookup returns CDR1 WNHNN and CDR2 SYGVQD (reference sequence). The CDR3 consists of 17 residues. In DNA, the CDR3 is TGCGCCAGCAGTGAAGATCTAGCGGGGGGGTACACAGATACGCAGTATTTT. Residues: CASSEDLAGGYTDTQYF.

The chain carries TRBV10-3 and TRBJ2-1, with D perhaps matching TRBD2 (6 bases). This CDR3 comprises 12 residues. The V end lost 11 bases, the J end lost 3 bases, and 11 bases lay between the germline ends. Germline V gene data show CDR1 as ENHRY and CDR2 as SYGVKD. The CDR3 sequence is CARERNYNEQFF. In DNA, the CDR3 is TGTGCCCGGGAGAGAAACTACAATGAGCAGTTCTTC.

The rearrangement links TRBV25-1 to TRBJ1-1, with no clear D. V was cut by 3 bases and J by 1 base, with 6 bases left in between. This CDR3 has 13 residues. CDR1 and CDR2 from the germline V gene are MGHDK and SYGVNS. The CDR3 DNA reads as TGTGCCAGCAGTGAGGTCGGGAACACTGAAGCTTTCTTT. This encodes CASSEVGNTEAFF.

The rearrangement uses TRBV23-1 and TRBJ2-3; the match to TRBD1 covers 8 bases. TRBV23-1 is an ORF; its function is uncertain. The J segment lost 5 bases and the V segment lost 4 bases, leaving 8 bases of the junction unmatched. The CDR3 sequence is 15 residues long. The CDR3 protein is CASSPGTGKEDTQYF. The CDR3, as DNA: TGCGCCAGCAGTCCGGGGACAGGAAAGGAAGATACGCAGTATTTT.

The V call is TRBV29-1, the J call TRBJ2-1, with 8 bases fitting TRBD2. Losses at the gene ends were 4 bases for V and 5 bases for J; bases not matched to a gene: 7. The CDR3 covers 14 residues. From germline, CDR1 is SQVTM and CDR2 ANQGSEA. The CDR3 DNA reads TGCAGCGTTGGTGCGGGGGGTGTAAACAATGAGCAGTTCTTC. It yields the protein CSVGAGGVNNEQFF.

This chain links TRBV3-1 (or the pseudogene TRBV3-2) with TRBJ1-2, with 8 positions matching TRBD1. The CDR3 consists of 14 residues. Per the germline V gene, CDR1 is LGHDT and CDR2 is YNNKEL (reference sequence). Unmatched junction bases numbered 5, after V lost 3 bases and J lost 5 bases. The CDR3 bases are TGTGCCAGCAGCCATGTTACAGGGGGGTATGGCTACACCTTC. Translated: CASSHVTGGYGYTF.

This chain joins TRBV5-1 and TRBJ2-7; 7 bases are a match to TRBD1. Germline-derived CDR1 and CDR2 are SGHRS and YFSETQ. The CDR3 length is 15 residues. V was pared by 4 bases and J by 0 bases, with 7 bases of the junction left unmatched. The CDR3 region has the DNA TGCGCCAGCAGCGGGGGACAGACGTCCTCCTACGAGCAGTACTTC. Residues: CASSGGQTSSYEQYF.

The chain joins TRBV7-2 to TRBJ2-1, with 10 bases matching TRBD2. The germline CDR1 and CDR2 sequences are SGHTA and FQGNSA. The CDR3 runs to 15 residues. With V trimmed by 6 bases and J by 10 bases, 12 bases remained unmatched. CDR3 in amino acids: CASSLDSSLAGEQFF. The CDR3 region has the DNA TGTGCCAGCAGTTTGGACAGTTCACTAGCGGGAGAGCAGTTCTTC.

This clone has only one observation. This CDR3 is also generated by other DNA sequences in the sample. The rearrangement uses TRBV2 and TRBJ1-1; the match to TRBD1 covers 7 bases. Germline V lookup: CDR1 SNHLY, CDR2 FYNNEI. CDR3 length equals 13 residues. V lost 6 bases to trimming and J lost 1 base; unmatched junction nucleotides: 2. The CDR3 loop reads CASSQGENTEAFF. CDR3 in DNA: TGTGCCAGCAGCCAGGGGGAGAACACTGAAGCTTTCTTT.

The V call is TRBV7-9, the J call TRBJ2-1; 8 bases are shared with TRBD2. This CDR3 region has 15 residues. Germline V lookup: CDR1 SEHNR, CDR2 FQNEAQ (reference sequence). J was trimmed by 5 bases and V by 5 bases; bases with no gene match: 8. CDR3 in amino acids: CASSLTGGKHNEQFF. The DNA of the CDR3 is TGTGCCAGCAGCCTAACGGGGGGGAAACACAATGAGCAGTTCTTC.

The rearrangement joins TRBV18 to TRBJ1-2; 9 bases agree with TRBD1. Germline assignment: CDR1 KGHSH and CDR2 LQKENI. CDR3 size: 15 residues. The J segment lost 4 bases and the V segment lost 3 bases, leaving 6 bases of the junction unmatched. The CDR3 region has the DNA TGTGCCAGCTCACCCTGGGACAGGGAGGTCTATGGCTACACCTTC. It specifies CASSPWDREVYGYTF.

The chain has TRBV6-5 and TRBJ1-2; D gene unclear. The CDR3 has 12 residues. In germline, CDR1 is MNHEY, CDR2 SVGAGI. Trimming removed 7 bases at V and 2 bases at J, with 8 bases between. As DNA, the CDR3 is TGTGCCAGCAAAACTTACAACTATGGCTACACCTTC. Translated, it gives CASKTYNYGYTF.

This clone was observed once. CDR3 sequence: CASSVGTITGGSSYNEQFF. DNA of the CDR3: TGTGCCAGCAGCGTCGGAACAATAACGGGAGGGAGCTCCTACAATGAGCAGTTCTTC. The chain has TRBV7-9 and TRBJ2-1; TRBD2 aligns across 8 bases. Germline V gene data show CDR1 as SEHNR and CDR2 as FQNEAQ (reference sequence). J lost 0 bases, V lost 5 bases, and 15 bases had no gene match. The CDR3 runs 19 residues.

The J gene is TRBJ1-1, the V gene TRBV29-1, with D maybe TRBD1 (6 bases). CDR1 and CDR2 (germline): SQVTM, ANQGSEA. Trimming shortened V by 6 bases and J by 0 bases, and 17 bases separated the two germline ends. This CDR3 has 15 residues. In DNA form, the CDR3 reads TGCAGCGTGGTCGGTGACAGGCCAGTGAACACTGAAGCTTTCTTT. It encodes CSVVGDRPVNTEAFF. The complete variable domain, with remaining parts taken from reference TRBV29-1 and TRBJ1-1, reads SAVISQKPSRDICQRGTSLTIQCQVDSQVTMMFWYRQQPGQSLTLIATANQGSEATYESGFVIDKFPISRPNLTFSTLTVSNMSPEDSSIYLCSVVGDRPVNTEAFFGQGTRLTVV.

The rearrangement joins TRBV2 to TRBJ2-7; D perhaps matches TRBD1 (6 bases). CDR3 length equals 13 residues. Germline CDR1 is SNHLY and CDR2 is FYNNEI. V lost 8 bases and J 2 bases, leaving 13 bases between the germline ends. Written as DNA, the CDR3 is TGTGCCAGCCGAGACAGGAGGACCTACGAGCAGTACTTC. Residues: CASRDRRTYEQYF.

This chain joins TRBV6-1 and TRBJ2-2, with D perhaps matching TRBD2 (6 bases). CDR1 and CDR2 (germline): MNHNS, SASEGT. There are 16 residues in the CDR3. With 2 bases removed from V and 7 bases from J, the gap between germline ends came to 17 bases. CDR3 bases: TGTGCCAGCAGTGAATGGGCCAGTGGGAGGCTCGGGGAGCTGTTTTTT. This sequence encodes CASSEWASGRLGELFF.

The CDR3 nucleotides are TGTGCCAGCAGCAGAGGACAGGTTGAAAAACTGTTTTTT. It yields the protein CASSRGQVEKLFF. The chain carries TRBV6-6 and TRBJ1-4; TRBD1 agrees at 7 bases. Germline V lookup: CDR1 MNHNY, CDR2 SVGAGI (reference sequence). The CDR3 loop spans 13 amino acids. The J segment lost 7 bases and the V segment lost 6 bases, leaving 5 bases of the junction unmatched.

The genes are TRBV28 and TRBJ2-7; tentative D call: TRBD2 (6 bases). The V end lost 1 base, the J end lost 0 bases, and 16 bases lay between the germline ends. Germline V CDR1 and CDR2: MDHEN, SYDVKM. The CDR3 covers 17 residues. The CDR3 here is CASSLSGKWGDSYEQYF. The CDR3 nucleotides read TGTGCCAGCAGTTTATCTGGGAAGTGGGGGGACTCCTACGAGCAGTACTTC.

V is TRBV7-2 and J is TRBJ2-5, with a possible D match to TRBD1 (5 bases). This CDR3 contains 13 residues. The germline V gene has CDR1 SGHTA and CDR2 FQGNSA. Trimming took 1 base from V and 2 from J, leaving 5 bases between them. CDR3 loop: CASSLGQQETQYF. The CDR3 DNA reads TGTGCCAGCAGCTTAGGACAGCAAGAGACCCAGTACTTC.

The rearrangement uses TRBV3-1 (or the pseudogene TRBV3-2) and TRBJ2-5; 7 bases are shared with TRBD2. The V gene's germline CDR1 is LGHDT and CDR2 YNNKEL (reference sequence). The CDR3 covers 14 residues. Losses at the gene ends were 2 bases for V and 4 bases for J; bases not matched to a gene: 4. In DNA, the CDR3 is TGTGCCAGCAGCCAACGCGGGAGTGGAGAGACCCAGTACTTC. This sequence encodes CASSQRGSGETQYF.

V usage is TRBV25-1 and J usage is TRBJ1-2, with TRBD1 matching 8 bases. The CDR3 sequence is 15 residues long. From germline, CDR1 is MGHDK and CDR2 SYGVNS. Trimming removed 11 bases from V and 1 base from J; junction bases left unmatched: 12. The CDR3 sequence is CAERTGDRSNYGYTF. For the CDR3, the DNA is TGTGCCGAAAGAACAGGGGACAGGAGTAACTATGGCTACACCTTC.

The V gene is TRBV7-3, the J gene TRBJ2-3; D perhaps matches TRBD1 (5 bases). Germline V gene data show CDR1 as SGHTA and CDR2 as FQGTGA. V gave up 3 bases and J gave up 2 bases, with 9 bases separating them. The CDR3 extends over 14 amino acids. The CDR3 is CASSLGRATDTQYF. The DNA of the CDR3 is TGTGCCAGCAGCTTGGGCAGGGCCACAGATACGCAGTATTTT.

The rearrangement uses TRBV5-6 and TRBJ2-7, with D possibly being TRBD2 (6 bases). The germline CDR1 and CDR2 sequences are SGHDT and YYEEEE. The CDR3 has 14 amino acids. Trimming took 5 bases from V and 2 from J, leaving 14 bases between them. CDR3 nucleotides: TGTGCCAGCAGGAAGGGACGGGAGACCTACGAGCAGTACTTC. Translated: CASRKGRETYEQYF.

The chain carries TRBV19 and TRBJ1-1; 9 bases fit TRBD1. Germline CDR1 LNHDA, CDR2 SQIVND (reference sequence). The V gene end was trimmed by 7 bases and the J gene end by 8 bases; junction bases not matched to a gene: 8. CDR3 length: 13 amino acids. The CDR3 coding sequence is TGTGCCAGTACCACTGGGACAGGGAGAGAAGCTTTCTTT. Its translation: CASTTGTGREAFF.